This TCR beta chain was recorded in a study of cytomegalovirus exposure and HLA in healthy donors. PCR amplification relied on 60 Vbeta primers (plus 13 Jbeta primers). The assay was immunoSEQ multiplex PCR, and TCRdb's table has in-frame clones only and misses some. The repertoire holds 90,000 to 100,000 clones, about 75% seen once, with roughly 7.1% in the top ten. This CDR3 has 12 residues. The germline gives CDR1 SGHVS, CDR2 FNYEAQ. Trimming stripped 1 base from V and 9 bases from J, with 7 bases between. Study-wide points: In a later analysis, DRB1 alleles had the most associated TCRs; HLA-C alleles the fewest.

Details on this clone: Its matching antigen is unknown.

The chain combines TRBV7-6 with TRBJ2-1; D uncertain. Sequenced input: PBMCs. The TCR comes from a man aged 40-50 years in good health and CMV-seropositive. The CDR3, as DNA: TGTGCCAGCAGCTTAGTGGGCGTTGAGCAGTTCTTC. Amino acids: CASSLVGVEQFF.